This T cell receptor (beta chain) was identified during a study of cytomegalovirus exposure and HLA in healthy donors. As for the study in general: The approximately 120 validation repertoires were produced on the same platform as the roughly 700 repertoires of the first cohort. This was reported in a later analysis. Findings and caveats of the study: Among TCR sequences, most were rare, though some public TCRs appeared in many donors. Altogether, about 160 TCR beta chains were recorded as cytomegalovirus-associated.

Unmatched junction bases numbered 12, after V lost 4 bases and J lost 3 bases. This CDR3 contains 17 residues. Germline lookup yields CDR1 WNHNN and CDR2 SYGVQD (reference sequence). Sequencing used immunoSEQ multiplex PCR; TCRdb keeps in-frame clones, though not all of them. The data show 190,000 or so clones, about 86% seen once. This clone was detected a few times. Its antigen is currently unknown. The sequenced sample consisted of PBMCs. This TCR was sampled from a woman under 30 in good health and CMV-seropositive. The V call is TRBV10-1, the J call TRBJ1-5; 7 nucleotides line up with TRBD1. The CDR3: CASSGCGTAKPNQPQHF. As DNA, the CDR3 is TGCGCCAGCAGTGGCTGCGGGACAGCTAAACCCAATCAGCCCCAGCATTTT.